Given below is one TCR beta chain in context. What it binds is unknown. Primers included in the PCR were 60 Vbeta and 13 Jbeta primers. Authors' processing steps: Later analysis identified tens of millions of unique TCR beta chains, about 10 million shared. Method: immunoSEQ multiplex PCR; TCRdb's copy keeps in-frame clones and lacks some. V, J and clone size were drawn from that table, and D and trimming were deduced from the DNA. The sample contains over 70,000 clones, under 90% of which appear only once. The germline gives CDR1 SEHNR, CDR2 FQNEAQ (reference sequence). Trimming took 5 bases from V and 2 from J; bases not matched to a gene: 5. CDR3 length: 15 residues. The data belong to a study of cytomegalovirus exposure and HLA in healthy donors. The study, taken as a whole, reports: Information on immune exposure was restricted to one variable (CMV serostatus). The study listed 150 to 200 cytomegalovirus-associated TCR beta chains. Earlier analysis looked at TCR beta V segments, and most were productive about 90% or about 30% of the time.

This sequence was found in a man between 50 and 59 years old in good health and CMV-seropositive. This chain uses TRBV7-9 with TRBJ2-7; 11 nucleotides align to TRBD1. The sequenced sample was PBMCs. The CDR3 nucleotides are TGTGCCAGCAGCCAATCGGGACAGGGGGCCTACGAGCAGTACTTC. It specifies CASSQSGQGAYEQYF.